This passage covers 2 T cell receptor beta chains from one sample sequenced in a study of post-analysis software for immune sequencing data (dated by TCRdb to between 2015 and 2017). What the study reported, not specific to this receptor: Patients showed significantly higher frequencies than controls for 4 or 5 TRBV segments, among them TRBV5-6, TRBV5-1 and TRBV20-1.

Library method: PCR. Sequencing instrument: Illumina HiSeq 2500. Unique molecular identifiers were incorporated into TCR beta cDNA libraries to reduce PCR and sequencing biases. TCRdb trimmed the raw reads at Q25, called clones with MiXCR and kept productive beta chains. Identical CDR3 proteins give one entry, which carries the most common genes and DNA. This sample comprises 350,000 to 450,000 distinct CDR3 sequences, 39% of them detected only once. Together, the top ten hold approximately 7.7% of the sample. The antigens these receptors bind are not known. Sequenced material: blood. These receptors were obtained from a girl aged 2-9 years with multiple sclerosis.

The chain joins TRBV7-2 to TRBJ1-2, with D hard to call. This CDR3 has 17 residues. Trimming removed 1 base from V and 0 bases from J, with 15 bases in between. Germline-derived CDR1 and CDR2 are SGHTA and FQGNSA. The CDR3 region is CASSLEGRTNPNYGYTF. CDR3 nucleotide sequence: TGTGCCAGCAGCTTAGAGGGCCGAACAAATCCTAACTATGGCTACACCTTC. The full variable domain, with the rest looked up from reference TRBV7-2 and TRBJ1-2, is GAGVSQSPSNKVTEKGKDVELRCDPISGHTALYWYRQSLGQGLEFLIYFQGNSAPDKSGLPSDRFSAERTGGSVSTLTIQRTQQEDSAVYLCASSLEGRTNPNYGYTFGSGTRLTVV.

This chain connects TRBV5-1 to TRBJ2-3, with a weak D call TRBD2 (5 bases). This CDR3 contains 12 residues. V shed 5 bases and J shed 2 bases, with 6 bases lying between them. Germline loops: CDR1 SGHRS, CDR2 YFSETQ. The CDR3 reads CASRLATDTQYF. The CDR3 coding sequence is TGCGCCAGCAGGCTAGCCACAGATACGCAGTATTTT.